The 20 T cell receptor beta chains given below trace back to one sample, sequenced in a study of blood T cells in healthy people across ages. The use of a sample-barcoded 5' primer and a J-beta primer mix characterized a second PCR of roughly 7 to 11 cycles. Each CDR3 protein is one row after TCRdb ran MiXCR on the 5' RACE reads. The sample contains approximately 690,000 distinct CDR3 sequences, 58% of which appear only once. Sample: blood. The receptor source for this set is a man between 60 and 70 years old in good health.

V usage is TRBV4-1 and J usage is TRBJ2-5; D is undetermined. The CDR3 runs to 13 residues. Germline assignment: CDR1 MGHRA and CDR2 YSYEKL. The germline V and J ends were trimmed by 0 bases and 13 bases, with 15 bases remaining between them. CDR3 in amino acids: CASSQELPGKLYF. The CDR3 nucleotides read TGCGCCAGCAGCCAAGAACTCCCCGGCAAACTGTACTTC.

This clonotype was detected a few times. The J gene is TRBJ2-7, the V gene TRBV2; tentatively, D is TRBD2 (6 bases). V lost 6 bases, J lost 0 bases, and 9 bases lay in between. In germline, CDR1 is SNHLY, CDR2 FYNNEI. The CDR3 loop spans 13 amino acids. The CDR3 here is CASRGGHSYEQYF. The CDR3 bases are TGTGCCAGCAGGGGGGGTCACTCCTACGAGCAGTACTTC. The whole variable domain, filled in from reference TRBV2 and TRBJ2-7, reads EPEVTQTPSHQVTQMGQEVILRCVPISNHLYFYWYRQILGQKVEFLVSFYNNEISEKSEIFDDQFSVERPDGSNFTLKIRSTKLEDSAMYFCASRGGHSYEQYFGPGTRLTVT.

V gene TRBV12-3 or TRBV12-4 combines with J gene TRBJ2-3; D is unclear. This CDR3 contains 12 residues. Trimming stripped 2 bases from V and 6 bases from J, with 6 bases between. The DNA of the CDR3 is TGTGCCAGCAGTTTATTTCGGGATACGCAGTATTTT. Amino acids: CASSLFRDTQYF.

In regard to this clonotype: A much larger clone differs from this one at a single base, so this may be a read error. V and J are TRBV29-1 and TRBJ1-1, with 8 positions matching TRBD1. V shed 7 bases and J 4 bases; nucleotides not matched to a gene: 5. Germline CDR1 is SQVTM and CDR2 is ANQGSEA. The CDR3 length is 12 residues. CDR3 sequence (DNA): TGCAGCGACGGGACAGGCTTCACTGAAGCTTTCTTT. Translation: CSDGTGFTEAFF. The whole variable domain, filled in from reference TRBV29-1 and TRBJ1-1, reads SAVISQKPSRDICQRGTSLTIQCQVDSQVTMMFWYRQQPGQSLTLIATANQGSEATYESGFVIDKFPISRPNLTFSTLTVSNMSPEDSSIYLCSDGTGFTEAFFGQGTRLTVV.

The V gene is TRBV18, the J gene TRBJ1-1; 7 nucleotides align to TRBD1. Germline V gene data show CDR1 as KGHSH and CDR2 as LQKENI. The CDR3 has 15 amino acids. Trimming took 3 bases from V and 2 from J; bases not matched to a gene: 6. As DNA, the CDR3 is TGTGCCAGCTCACCCCTGGGACAGCCAAACACTGAAGCTTTCTTT. Its translation: CASSPLGQPNTEAFF. The variable domain in full, completed from reference TRBV18 and TRBJ1-1, reads NAGVMQNPRHLVRRRGQEARLRCSPMKGHSHVYWYRQLPEEGLKFMVYLQKENIIDESGMPKERFSAEFPKEGPSILRIQQVVRGDSAAYFCASSPLGQPNTEAFFGQGTRLTVV.

The gene calls are TRBV5-1 and TRBJ2-3, with 7 bases that match TRBD1. Trimming took 2 bases from V and 6 from J; bases not matched to a gene: 9. Germline V gene data show CDR1 as SGHRS and CDR2 as YFSETQ. The CDR3 is made up of 15 amino acids. The CDR3 region has the DNA TGCGCCAGCAGCTTATGGGGCAGGGGGATCGATACGCAGTATTTT. Encoded protein: CASSLWGRGIDTQYF.

This clonotype was seen a handful of times. J is TRBJ2-5 and V is TRBV6-6, with a tentative D call TRBD2 (6 bases). The germline gives CDR1 MNHNY, CDR2 SVGAGI (reference sequence). The CDR3 spans 14 residues. Trimming removed 3 bases at V and 1 base at J, with 9 bases between. CDR3 protein: CASSYTGVQETQYF. CDR3 bases: TGTGCCAGCAGTTATACGGGGGTCCAAGAGACCCAGTACTTC.

The chain uses TRBV27 and TRBJ1-6; D is possibly TRBD1 (6 bases). The V end was cut by 5 bases, the J end by 7 bases, with 18 bases between. This CDR3 is 16 amino acids long. Germline V lookup: CDR1 MNHEY, CDR2 SMNVEV (reference sequence). The CDR3 nucleotides are TGTGCCAGCAGTCCAACGACAGGCCGGGGAAATTCACCCCTCCACTTT. Its translation: CASSPTTGRGNSPLHF.

V and J are TRBV7-2 and TRBJ2-4; 14 bases map to TRBD2. The J call may be incorrect, as the DNA end agrees better with TRBJ2-7. Per germline, CDR1 SGHTA and CDR2 FQGNSA. The CDR3 totals 16 residues. CDR3 nucleotide sequence: TGTGCCAGCAGCTCAGGGACTAGCGGGGGAACTGGCGAGCAGTACTTC. Protein sequence: CASSSGTSGGTGEQYF.

The rearrangement links TRBV12-3 or TRBV12-4 to TRBJ2-1; the D call may be TRBD1 or TRBD2 (6 bases each). This CDR3 is 18 amino acids long. V lost 2 bases to trimming and J lost 0 bases, with 17 bases between them. The CDR3 nucleotides are TGTGCCAGCAGTTTATTCCGGCTCGGGGGCGGCTCCTACAATGAGCAGTTCTTC. As protein: CASSLFRLGGGSYNEQFF.

At least ten counts were recorded for this clonotype. The chain employs TRBV6-5 and TRBJ2-1; TRBD2 might be the D (5 bases). Germline lookup yields CDR1 MNHEY and CDR2 SVGAGI. The CDR3 is 13 amino acids. Deletions cut 0 bases from V and 8 bases from J, with 8 bases between. CDR3 nucleotide sequence: TGTGCCAGCAGTTACTCTGGAGCGGATGAGCAGTTCTTC. Translation gives CASSYSGADEQFF.

The chain couples TRBV5-1 to TRBJ2-5, with 7 bases identical to TRBD1. The germline V gene encodes CDR1 SGHRS and CDR2 YFSETQ. The CDR3 contains 16 residues. Trimming cost V 6 bases and J 2 bases; bases outside gene matches: 13. CDR3 nucleotides: TGCGCCAGCAACCCTGGACAGGCCTTCCTTCAAGAGACCCAGTACTTC. Translation gives CASNPGQAFLQETQYF.

This rearrangement joins TRBV6-5 to TRBJ1-1; D perhaps matches TRBD1 (5 bases). The germline V gene encodes CDR1 MNHEY and CDR2 SVGAGI. The CDR3 is 15 residues long. Trimming cost V 5 bases and J 4 bases, with 17 bases left between them. CDR3: CASSTLGAGATEAFF. The DNA for the CDR3 is TGTGCCAGCAGTACCCTCGGGGCAGGAGCCACTGAAGCTTTCTTT.

This clonotype was seen more than once but under ten times. The chain carries TRBV12-3 or TRBV12-4 and TRBJ2-1; 8 nucleotides line up with TRBD1. V trimming: 7 bases; J trimming: 2 bases; junction bases outside the gene matches: 7. This CDR3 is 15 amino acids long. The CDR3 loop reads CASTAGQGTYNEQFF. For the CDR3, the DNA is TGTGCCAGCACCGCCGGACAGGGAACCTACAATGAGCAGTTCTTC.

This chain connects TRBV20-1 to TRBJ1-2; 9 positions agree with TRBD1. The V gene's germline CDR1 is DFQATT and CDR2 SNEGSKA (reference sequence). Trimming took 5 bases from V and 5 from J; bases not matched to a gene: 6. The CDR3 extends over 13 amino acids. As DNA, the CDR3 is TGCAGTGCTGGGACAGGGTTGGGGTATGGCTACACCTTC. Encoded protein: CSAGTGLGYGYTF.

As regards this clonotype: One junction end disagrees with the germline gene, perhaps due to a read error. The chain couples TRBV20-1 to TRBJ1-2; no firm D call. This CDR3 has 11 residues. Germline V gene data show CDR1 as DFQATT and CDR2 as SNEGSKA (reference sequence). In DNA, the CDR3 is TGCAGTGCGAGAGACGGCTATGGCTACACCTTC. Protein sequence: CSARDGYGYTF.

The rearrangement links TRBV9 to TRBJ2-3; 10 positions agree with TRBD2. The CDR3 is made up of 15 amino acids. Germline trimming cut 3 bases from V and 3 bases from J; bases unmatched to any gene: 4. The germline gives CDR1 SGDLS, CDR2 YYNGEE. This chain's CDR3 is CASSAVSGGTDTQYF. CDR3 nucleotide sequence: TGTGCCAGCAGCGCTGTTAGCGGGGGGACAGATACGCAGTATTTT.

This clonotype has ten or more counts. The chain has TRBV20-1 and TRBJ2-5; D perhaps matches TRBD2 (7 bases). The germline V gene encodes CDR1 DFQATT and CDR2 SNEGSKA (reference sequence). V lost 6 bases, J lost 4 bases, and 27 bases lay in between. CDR3 size: 17 residues. CDR3 nucleotides: TGCAGTGCCCGGGGGGCTCGCGGGGGCAACACTAGAGAGACCCAGTACTTC. It yields the protein CSARGARGGNTRETQYF.

The sample holds a few counts of this clonotype. The V call is TRBV4-2, the J call TRBJ2-7, with 7 nucleotides matching TRBD1. CDR3 length: 15 amino acids. Germline V CDR1 and CDR2: LGHNA, YNFKEQ. V lost 3 bases, J lost 6 bases, and 11 bases stayed unmatched. CDR3 in amino acids: CASSQHGTANAEQYF. The DNA of the CDR3 is TGTGCCAGCAGCCAGCATGGGACAGCCAACGCCGAGCAGTACTTC.

The genes are TRBV5-1 and TRBJ2-5, with D tentatively TRBD1 (6 bases). The DNA end is more similar to TRBJ2-1, so the J call may be wrong. The CDR3 loop spans 15 amino acids. CDR1 and CDR2 from the germline V gene are SGHRS and YFSETQ. CDR3 DNA sequence: TGCGCCAGCAGCCGCAGGGGAGAACTTCAAGAGACCCAGTTCTTC. This encodes CASSRRGELQETQFF.